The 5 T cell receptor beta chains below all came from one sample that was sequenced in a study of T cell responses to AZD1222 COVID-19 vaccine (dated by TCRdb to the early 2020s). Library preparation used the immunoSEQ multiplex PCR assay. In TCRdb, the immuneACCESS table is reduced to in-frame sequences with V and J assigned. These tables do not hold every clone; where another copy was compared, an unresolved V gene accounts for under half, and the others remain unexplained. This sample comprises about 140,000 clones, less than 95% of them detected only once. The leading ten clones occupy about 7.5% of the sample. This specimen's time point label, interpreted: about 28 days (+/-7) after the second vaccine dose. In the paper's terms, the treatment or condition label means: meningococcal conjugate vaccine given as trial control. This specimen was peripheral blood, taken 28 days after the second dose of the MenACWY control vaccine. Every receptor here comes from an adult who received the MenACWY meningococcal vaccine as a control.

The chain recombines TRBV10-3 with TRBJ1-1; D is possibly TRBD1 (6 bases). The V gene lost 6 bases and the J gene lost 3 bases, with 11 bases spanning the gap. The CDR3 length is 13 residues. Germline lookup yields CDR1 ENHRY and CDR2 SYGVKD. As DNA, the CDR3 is TGTGCCATCAGAGGGGAGGGGGACACTGAAGCTTTCTTT. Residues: CAIRGEGDTEAFF.

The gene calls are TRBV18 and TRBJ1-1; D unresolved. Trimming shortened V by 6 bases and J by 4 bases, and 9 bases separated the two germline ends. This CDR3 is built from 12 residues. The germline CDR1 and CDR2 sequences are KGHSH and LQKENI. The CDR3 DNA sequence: TGTGCCAGCTCCCTGGAGGGCACTGAAGCTTTCTTT. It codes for CASSLEGTEAFF.

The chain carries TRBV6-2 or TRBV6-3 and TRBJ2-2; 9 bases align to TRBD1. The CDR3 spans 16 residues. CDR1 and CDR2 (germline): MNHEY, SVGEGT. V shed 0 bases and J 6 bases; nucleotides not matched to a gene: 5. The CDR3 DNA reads TGTGCCAGCAGTTACTCGGGACAGGGACCCTCCGGGGAGCTGTTTTTT. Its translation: CASSYSGQGPSGELFF.

The CDR3 protein is CASSPGSGYEQYF. As DNA, the CDR3 is TGTGCCAGCAGCCCTGGTAGCGGCTACGAGCAGTACTTC. This chain uses TRBV11-3 with TRBJ2-7; tentatively, D is TRBD2 (6 bases). In germline, CDR1 is SGHNT, CDR2 YENEEA. V was trimmed by 5 bases and J by 3 bases, leaving 11 bases between them. The CDR3 runs to 13 residues. The whole variable domain, remainder taken from reference TRBV11-3 and TRBJ2-7, is EAGVVQSPRYKIIEKKQPVAFWCNPISGHNTLYWYLQNLGQGPELLIRYENEEAVDDSQLPKDRFSAERLKGVDSTLKIQPAELGDSAVYLCASSPGSGYEQYFGPGTRLTVT.

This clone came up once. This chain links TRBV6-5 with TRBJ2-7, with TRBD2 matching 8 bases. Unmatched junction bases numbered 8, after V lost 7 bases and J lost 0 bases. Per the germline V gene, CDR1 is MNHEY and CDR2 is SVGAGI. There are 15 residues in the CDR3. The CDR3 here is CASTPTSASSYEQYF. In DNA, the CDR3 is TGTGCCAGCACCCCGACTAGCGCGAGCTCCTACGAGCAGTACTTC.